Shown below are 18 T cell receptor beta chains from a single sample sequenced in a study of CD8 T cells in ankylosing spondylitis. One entry per CDR3 protein, called by TCRdb with MiXCR from the 5' RACE reads. The table includes 160,000 or so distinct CDR3 sequences, 8.5% to 10% detected once. Specimen: blood, either unsorted or a sorted T cell fraction (not recorded which). These receptors were taken from a female donor with ankylosing spondylitis or in good health (not recorded which).

The chain uses TRBV28 and TRBJ1-4; tentative D call: TRBD1 (5 bases). Germline V gene data show CDR1 as MDHEN and CDR2 as SYDVKM. Trimming took 7 bases from V and 4 from J, leaving 16 bases between them. This CDR3 has 15 amino acids. CDR3 DNA: TGTGCCAGCACCTCCCCCAGGGAGTTTAATGAAAAACTGTTTTTT. It yields the protein CASTSPREFNEKLFF.

This clonotype appeared a few times. This chain connects TRBV10-2 to TRBJ1-1; TRBD1 might be the D (5 bases). The V gene's germline CDR1 is WSHSY and CDR2 SAAADI. Trimming cost V 7 bases and J 5 bases, with 11 bases left between them. The CDR3 contains 12 residues. The CDR3 nucleotides are TGCGCCAGCACGACAGCGAAAACTGAAGCTTTCTTT. This codes for CASTTAKTEAFF.

This clonotype was picked up many times. V and J are TRBV7-8 and TRBJ2-1; 9 bases agree with TRBD2. This CDR3 has 13 residues. V lost 11 bases and J lost 5; bases outside the gene matches: 7. Per germline, CDR1 SGHVS and CDR2 FQNEAQ. CDR3 DNA: TGTGCCGTTGGGACTAGCATTAACAATGAGCAGTTCTTC. It translates to CAVGTSINNEQFF.

With regard to this clonotype: A much larger clone differs from this one at a single base, so this may be a read error. This chain links TRBV6-2 or TRBV6-3 with TRBJ2-3; D gene ambiguous. Trimming took off 4 bases at V and 5 bases at J, with 4 bases between the two ends. Germline assignment: CDR1 MNHEY and CDR2 SVGEGT. This CDR3 spans 11 amino acids. CDR3 sequence: CASSWVDTQYF. The CDR3 coding sequence is TGTGCCAGCAGTTGGGTAGATACGCAGTATTTT.

The chain joins TRBV12-3 or TRBV12-4 to TRBJ2-7; the D is unclear. The CDR3 covers 13 residues. The germline V and J ends were trimmed by 3 bases and 0 bases, with 6 bases remaining between them. The CDR3 spells CASSLEVSYEQYF. The CDR3 coding sequence is TGTGCCAGCAGTTTGGAAGTCTCCTACGAGCAGTACTTC.

This clonotype was recorded a few times. This rearrangement joins TRBV4-2 to TRBJ2-2, with D perhaps matching TRBD1 (5 bases). CDR3 length equals 15 residues. From germline, CDR1 is LGHNA and CDR2 YNFKEQ. Trimming cost V 0 bases and J 5 bases, with 10 bases left between them. The CDR3 DNA reads TGTGCCAGCAGCCAAGATAGGGGAATTACCGGGGAGCTGTTTTTT. Its protein is CASSQDRGITGELFF.

This clonotype was detected a few times. V is TRBV10-3 and J is TRBJ2-2; the match to TRBD1 covers 9 bases. CDR3 length equals 14 residues. From germline, CDR1 is ENHRY and CDR2 SYGVKD. With 3 bases clipped from V and 8 bases from J, the junction kept 4 bases outside the gene matches. The CDR3 coding sequence is TGTGCCATCAGTGACGGGACAGGGTCTGGGGAGCTGTTTTTT. Amino acids: CAISDGTGSGELFF.

This clonotype was counted only a few times. This rearrangement joins TRBV2 to TRBJ2-7, with D possibly called TRBD1 or TRBD2 (5 bases each). V was shortened by 8 bases and J by 4 bases, with 15 bases between the two germline ends. The germline V gene encodes CDR1 SNHLY and CDR2 FYNNEI. The CDR3 spans 13 residues. CDR3 bases: TGTGCCAGCGGTAACGGGACCCTATACGAGCAGTACTTC. Protein sequence: CASGNGTLYEQYF.

The chain is built from TRBV20-1 and TRBJ2-1, with 10 positions matching TRBD2. Trimming cost V 6 bases and J 4 bases; bases outside gene matches: 6. The CDR3 has 14 residues. Per the germline V gene, CDR1 is DFQATT and CDR2 is SNEGSKA (reference sequence). CDR3 DNA sequence: TGCAGTGCGGCTGAGCGGGAGGGTTACAATGAGCAGTTCTTC. Protein sequence: CSAAEREGYNEQFF.

The chain carries TRBV29-1 and TRBJ1-1; a possible D gene is TRBD1 (5 bases). V was cut by 7 bases and J by 4 bases, with 16 bases left in between. Germline V gives CDR1 SQVTM, CDR2 ANQGSEA. The CDR3 loop spans 13 amino acids. The CDR3, as DNA: TGCAGCGCCGAGGAGGGGTTTAGCACTGAAGCTTTCTTT. Protein sequence: CSAEEGFSTEAFF.

This clonotype was seen a handful of times. The V call is TRBV12-3 or TRBV12-4, the J call TRBJ2-3; no clear D gene. The CDR3 covers 14 residues. V was cut by 6 bases and J by 4 bases, with 14 bases left in between. The CDR3 nucleotides read TGTGCCAGCAGACCTCCCGAAACCCCAGATACGCAGTATTTT. It encodes CASRPPETPDTQYF.

This clonotype was seen many times. The J gene is TRBJ2-1, the V gene TRBV5-6, with D tentatively TRBD2 (5 bases). V lost 0 bases and J lost 0, with 10 bases in between. Germline lookup yields CDR1 SGHDT and CDR2 YYEEEE. The CDR3 length is 16 residues. The CDR3 reads CASSLDDGSSYNEQFF. The CDR3 nucleotides read TGTGCCAGCAGCTTGGATGATGGGAGCTCCTACAATGAGCAGTTCTTC.

The chain carries TRBV6-1 and TRBJ2-3, with D possibly TRBD2 on 6 matching bases. Germline V gene lookup returns CDR1 MNHNS and CDR2 SASEGT. The V end was cut by 6 bases, the J end by 2 bases, with 18 bases between. The CDR3 sequence is 16 residues long. The CDR3 spells CASRVKAGGYTDTQYF. CDR3 in DNA: TGTGCCAGCAGAGTTAAAGCCGGGGGTTACACAGATACGCAGTATTTT.

This clonotype was found many times. The chain has TRBV24-1 and TRBJ2-1; D perhaps matches TRBD1 (6 bases). Germline CDR1 is KGHDR and CDR2 is SFDVKD. CDR3 size: 11 residues. The V gene lost 9 bases and the J gene lost 10 bases, with 12 bases spanning the gap. The CDR3: CATGSGTEQFF. The CDR3 coding sequence is TGTGCCACCGGGTCCGGGACAGAGCAGTTCTTC.

This clonotype was detected a few times. The CDR3 DNA is TGCGCCAGCAGGGCCACGCCGGGTCAGATCTACGAGCAGTACTTC. Its translation: CASRATPGQIYEQYF. This chain connects TRBV5-1 to TRBJ2-7; no reliable D call. The CDR3 is made up of 15 amino acids. Germline V gene data show CDR1 as SGHRS and CDR2 as YFSETQ. Trimming left V 5 bases short and J 3 bases short, with 18 bases between.

The chain joins TRBV21-1 to TRBJ2-7. TRBV21-1 is an annotated pseudogene. The length of the CDR3 is 12 residues. Written as DNA, the CDR3 is TGTGCCAGCAGCCCACAATTCTACGAGCAGTACTTC. This gives the protein CASSPQFYEQYF.

This rearrangement joins TRBV30 to TRBJ2-7; TRBD1 aligns across 9 bases. The ends lost 0 bases at V and 6 bases at J; junction bases unmatched: 6. This CDR3 is 14 amino acids long. Germline CDR1 reads GTSNPN; CDR2 reads SVGIG (reference sequence). CDR3 DNA sequence: TGTGCCTGGAGTGTGGGACAGGGCTTTTCCGAGCAGTACTTC. Its translation: CAWSVGQGFSEQYF.

This clonotype was found many times. This sequence joins TRBV4-3 and TRBJ2-1; D is ambiguous. Between the trimmed V and J ends, which lost 0 bases and 9 bases, there was a span of 15 bases. The CDR3 spans 15 residues. Germline V gene lookup returns CDR1 LGHNA and CDR2 YSLEER. CDR3 in amino acids: CASSQDRTSHREQFF. CDR3 DNA sequence: TGCGCCAGCAGCCAAGATCGGACCAGTCATCGTGAGCAGTTCTTC.